This T cell receptor beta chain was captured in a study of T-cell memory formation after mild COVID-19. This clonotype appeared many times. V trimming: 3 bases; J trimming: 0 bases; junction bases outside the gene matches: 6. CDR3 length equals 16 residues. Germline V CDR1 and CDR2: SEHNR, FQNEAQ (reference sequence). One entry per CDR3 protein results from TCRdb running MiXCR on the 5' RACE reads. This sample carries approximately 340,000 distinct CDR3 sequences, 10% to 15% of them seen once, and the ten largest clones take about a fifth. This sequence originates from a young man who had mild COVID-19 (a few samples of this study predate the infection). Cell type and time point are not known. Sequenced sample: PBMCs or a T cell subset sorted from them (not recorded which). The V call is TRBV7-9, the J call TRBJ1-1, with 8 bases identical to TRBD1. CDR3 sequence reads: CASSFQRQGMNTEAFF. As DNA, the CDR3 is TGTGCCAGCAGCTTTCAAAGACAGGGGATGAACACTGAAGCTTTCTTT. Full variable domain (rest looked up from reference TRBV7-9 and TRBJ1-1): DTGVSQNPRHKITKRGQNVTFRCDPISEHNRLYWYRQTLGQGPEFLTYFQNEAQLEKSRLLSDRFSAERPKGSFSTLEIQRTEQGDSAMYLCASSFQRQGMNTEAFFGQGTRLTVV.